This TCR beta chain was sequenced in a study of T cell changes during pregnancy in multiple sclerosis. The length of the CDR3 is 17 residues. CDR1 SGHVS and CDR2 FNYEAQ come from the germline V gene. Trimming took 6 bases from V and 0 from J; bases not matched to a gene: 7. Clones were read by immunoSEQ multiplex PCR, and TCRdb kept only the in-frame ones, dropping some. The repertoire has about 22,000 clones, approximately 90% of them found once; the top ten carry 0.65% to 0.85%. Sequenced material: CD4+ T cells from peripheral blood mononuclear cells, taken in the third trimester of pregnancy. The rearrangement links TRBV7-6 to TRBJ1-6; 8 bases map to TRBD1. This TCR was recovered from a female donor with multiple sclerosis, enrolled in a pregnancy study. This chain's CDR3 is CASRGRQGCSYNSPLHF. The DNA for the CDR3 is TGTGCCAGCAGGGGGAGACAGGGGTGCTCCTATAATTCACCCCTCCACTTT.